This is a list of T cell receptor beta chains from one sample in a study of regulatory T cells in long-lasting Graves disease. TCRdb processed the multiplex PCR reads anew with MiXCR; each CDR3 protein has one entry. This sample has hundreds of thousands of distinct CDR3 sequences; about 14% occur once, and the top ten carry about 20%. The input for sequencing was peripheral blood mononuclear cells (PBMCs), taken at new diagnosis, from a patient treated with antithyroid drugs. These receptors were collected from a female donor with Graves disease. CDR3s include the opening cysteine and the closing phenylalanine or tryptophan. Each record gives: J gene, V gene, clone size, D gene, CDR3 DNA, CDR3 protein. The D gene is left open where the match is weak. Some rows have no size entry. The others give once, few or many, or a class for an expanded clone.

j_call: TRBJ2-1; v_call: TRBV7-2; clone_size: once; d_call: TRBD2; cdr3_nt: TGTGCCAGCAGCTTTACTAGCGGGAGTAAGGTTGAGCAGTTCTTC; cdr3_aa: CASSFTSGSKVEQFF
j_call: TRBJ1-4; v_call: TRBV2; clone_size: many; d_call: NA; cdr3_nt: TGTGCCACCCGAGTCTCTCCGGGGTCCGGTGAAAAACTGTTTTTT; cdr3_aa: CATRVSPGSGEKLFF
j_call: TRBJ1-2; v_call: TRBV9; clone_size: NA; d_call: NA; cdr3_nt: TGTGCCAGCAGCGTCGGACGAACTAACTATGGCTACACCTTC; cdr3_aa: CASSVGRTNYGYTF
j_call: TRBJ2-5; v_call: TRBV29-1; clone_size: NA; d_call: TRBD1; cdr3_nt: TGCAGCGTAGTCGGGACAGGGGGGCAAGAGACCCAGTACTTC; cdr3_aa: CSVVGTGGQETQYF
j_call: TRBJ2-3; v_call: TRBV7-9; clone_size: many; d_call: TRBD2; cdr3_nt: TGTGCCAGCAGCTTAGTTGCTAGCGGAACAGATACGCAGTATTTT; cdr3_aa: CASSLVASGTDTQYF
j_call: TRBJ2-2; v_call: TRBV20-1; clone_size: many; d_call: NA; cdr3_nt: TGCAGTGCTAGAGATGGCTGGGGGAGGTTAACCGGGGAGCTGTTTTTT; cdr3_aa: CSARDGWGRLTGELFF
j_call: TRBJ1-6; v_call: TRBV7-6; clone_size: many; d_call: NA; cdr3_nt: TGTGCCAGCAGCCCAATGGGAATCCAGAGCTCCTATAATTCACCCCTCCACTTT; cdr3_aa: CASSPMGIQSSYNSPLHF
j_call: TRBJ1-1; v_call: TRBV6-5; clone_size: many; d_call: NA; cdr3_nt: TGTGCCAGCAGTTACACAGTGATTGAAGCTTTCTTT; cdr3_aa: CASSYTVIEAFF
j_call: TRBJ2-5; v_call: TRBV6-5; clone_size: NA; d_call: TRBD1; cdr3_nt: TGTGCCAGCAGTTTTTCGACAGGGGCAGAGACCCAGTACTTC; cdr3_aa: CASSFSTGAETQYF
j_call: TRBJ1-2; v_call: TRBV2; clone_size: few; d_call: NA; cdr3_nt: TGTGCCAGCAAGGGGGGTTCCTATGGCTACACCTTC; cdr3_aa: CASKGGSYGYTF
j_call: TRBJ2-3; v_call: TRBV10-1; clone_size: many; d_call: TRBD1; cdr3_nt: TGCGCCAGCAGTGGCGGGACAGGGGACACAGATACGCAGTATTTT; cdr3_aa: CASSGGTGDTDTQYF
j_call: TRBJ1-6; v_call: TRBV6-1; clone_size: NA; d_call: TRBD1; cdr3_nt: TGTGCCAGCAGTGGGGGACAGGGAGGAAATTCACCCCTCCACTTT; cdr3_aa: CASSGGQGGNSPLHF
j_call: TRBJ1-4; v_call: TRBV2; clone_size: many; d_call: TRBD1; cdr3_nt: TGTGCCAGCAGCTACGGGACAGTTCAGGGGAATGAAAAACTGTTTTTT; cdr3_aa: CASSYGTVQGNEKLFF
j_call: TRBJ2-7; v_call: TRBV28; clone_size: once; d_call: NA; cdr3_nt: TGTGCCAGCAGTTTAGGTCCGATCGGCTACGAGCAGTACTTC; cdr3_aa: CASSLGPIGYEQYF
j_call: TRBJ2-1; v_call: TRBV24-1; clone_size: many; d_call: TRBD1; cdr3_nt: TGTGCCACCAGTTCTCGCAGAACAGGGGTGAACAATGAGCAGTTCTTC; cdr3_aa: CATSSRRTGVNNEQFF
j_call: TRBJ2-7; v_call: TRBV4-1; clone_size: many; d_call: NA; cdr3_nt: TGCGCCAGCAGCCAAGTACAGCAGGGGCCCTACGAGCAGTACTTC; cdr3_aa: CASSQVQQGPYEQYF
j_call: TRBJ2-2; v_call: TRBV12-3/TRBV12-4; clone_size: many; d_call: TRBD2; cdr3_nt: TGTGCCAGCAGTTTAATGCGAGCGGGAGGGCCGTTGCCCGGGGAGCTGTTTTTT; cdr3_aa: CASSLMRAGGPLPGELFF
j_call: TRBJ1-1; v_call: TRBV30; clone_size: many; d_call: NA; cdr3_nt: TGTGCCTGGAGCTCCACAGGGAGGGCCACTGAAGCTTTCTTT; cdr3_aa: CAWSSTGRATEAFF
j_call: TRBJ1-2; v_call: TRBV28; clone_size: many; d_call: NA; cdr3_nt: TGTGCCAGCAGTCTCGAGGCGTATGGCTACACCTTC; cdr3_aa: CASSLEAYGYTF
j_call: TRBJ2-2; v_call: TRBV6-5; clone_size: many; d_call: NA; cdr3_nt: TGTGCCAGCAGTTACGGGATGTTTACCGGGGAGCTGTTTTTT; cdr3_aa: CASSYGMFTGELFF
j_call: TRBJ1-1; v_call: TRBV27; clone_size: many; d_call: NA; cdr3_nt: TGTGCCAGCAGTTTTACGGTTTCGGTAGAAGAAGCTTTCTTT; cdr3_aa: CASSFTVSVEEAFF